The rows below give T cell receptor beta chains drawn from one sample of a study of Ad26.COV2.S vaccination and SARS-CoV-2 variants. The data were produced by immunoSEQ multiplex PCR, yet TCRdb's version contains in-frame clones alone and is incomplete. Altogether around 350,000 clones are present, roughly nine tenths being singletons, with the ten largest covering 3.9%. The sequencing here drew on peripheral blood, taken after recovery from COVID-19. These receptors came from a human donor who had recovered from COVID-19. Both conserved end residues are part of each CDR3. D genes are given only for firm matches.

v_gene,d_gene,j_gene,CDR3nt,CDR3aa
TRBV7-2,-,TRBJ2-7,TGTGCCAGCAGCTTAATCTGGACAGAACTTTACGAGCAGTACTTC,CASSLIWTELYEQYF
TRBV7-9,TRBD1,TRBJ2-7,TGTGCCAGCAGCCGGGACAGAGTATACGAGCAGTACTTC,CASSRDRVYEQYF
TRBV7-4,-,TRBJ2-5,TGTGCCAGCAGCTTAGCGCAGGAACAGGGAGAGACCCAGTACTTC,CASSLAQEQGETQYF
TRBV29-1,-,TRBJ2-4,TGCAGCGTTGTCCCAGCCAAAAACATTCAGTACTTC,CSVVPAKNIQYF
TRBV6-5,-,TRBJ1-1,TGTGCCAGCCGTCGAGAGAACTCTGAAGCTTTCTTT,CASRRENSEAFF
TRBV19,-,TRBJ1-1,TGTGCCAGTAGTATCATGAGGGGGGTCACTGAAGCTTTCTTT,CASSIMRGVTEAFF
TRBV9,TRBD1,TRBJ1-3,TGTGCCAGCAGCGTACAAGGGACAGCTGGAAACACCATATATTTT,CASSVQGTAGNTIYF
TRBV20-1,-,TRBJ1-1,TGCAGTGCTAGAGGGTACACTGAAGCTTTCTTT,CSARGYTEAFF
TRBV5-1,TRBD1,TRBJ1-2,TGCGCCAGCAGCTTGGAGGGGACAGGGAGAGATGGCTACACCTTC,CASSLEGTGRDGYTF
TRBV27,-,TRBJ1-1,TGTGCCAGCAGTTTGGACATGGGTGCGACTTTCTTT,CASSLDMGATFF
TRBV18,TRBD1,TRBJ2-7,TGTGCCAGCTCACCACGACAGGGGACGATCTACGAGCAGTACTTC,CASSPRQGTIYEQYF
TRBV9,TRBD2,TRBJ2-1,TGTGCCAGCAGCGGAAACCTAGCGGGGGGGTACAATGAGCAGTTCTTC,CASSGNLAGGYNEQFF
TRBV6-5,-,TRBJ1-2,TGTGCCAGCAGTTACCGAAAGACCGATAACTATGGCTACACCTTC,CASSYRKTDNYGYTF
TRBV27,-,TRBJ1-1,TGTGCCAGCAGTTTCTCTGTGTACACTGAAGCTTTCTTT,CASSFSVYTEAFF
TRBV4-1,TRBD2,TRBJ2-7,TGCGCCAGCAGCCAAGGACCAGCGGGGAACTCCTACGAGCAGTACTTC,CASSQGPAGNSYEQYF
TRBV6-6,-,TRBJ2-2,TGTGCCAGCAGTCGAACGAACACCGGGGAGCTGTTTTTT,CASSRTNTGELFF
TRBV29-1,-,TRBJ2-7,TGCAGCGTTGAGGGGGGGGGCCTTAGCGAGCAGTACTTC,CSVEGGGLSEQYF
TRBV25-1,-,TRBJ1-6,TGTGCCAGCAGTGAATTGGCAGGGAATAATTCACCCCTCCACTTT,CASSELAGNNSPLHF
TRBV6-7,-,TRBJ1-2,TGTGCCAGCCCCGGGACTCGCGCTAACTATGGCTACACCTTC,CASPGTRANYGYTF
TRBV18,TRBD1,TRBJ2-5,TGTGCCAGCTCATCAACCCGGACAGGGGGTTTGGAGACCCAGTACTTC,CASSSTRTGGLETQYF
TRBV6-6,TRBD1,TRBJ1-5,TGTGCCAGCAGGCATGCCCGGACAGGGGGCAATCAGCCCCAGCATTTT,CASRHARTGGNQPQHF
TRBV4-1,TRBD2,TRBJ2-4,TGCGCCAGCAGCCAAGCAGAACTAGCGGGGGGGCTGAACATTCAGTACTTC,CASSQAELAGGLNIQYF